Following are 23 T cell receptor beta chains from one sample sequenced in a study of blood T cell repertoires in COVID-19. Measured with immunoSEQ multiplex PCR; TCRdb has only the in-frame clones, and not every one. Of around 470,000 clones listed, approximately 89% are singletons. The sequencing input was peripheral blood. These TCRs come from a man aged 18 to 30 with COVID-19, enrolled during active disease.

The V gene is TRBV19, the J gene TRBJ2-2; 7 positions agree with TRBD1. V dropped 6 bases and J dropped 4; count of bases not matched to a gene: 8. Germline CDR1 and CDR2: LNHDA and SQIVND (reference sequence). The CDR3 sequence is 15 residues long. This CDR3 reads CASSPPGQATGELFF. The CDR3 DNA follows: TGTGCCAGTAGCCCCCCCGGACAGGCCACCGGGGAGCTGTTTTTT.

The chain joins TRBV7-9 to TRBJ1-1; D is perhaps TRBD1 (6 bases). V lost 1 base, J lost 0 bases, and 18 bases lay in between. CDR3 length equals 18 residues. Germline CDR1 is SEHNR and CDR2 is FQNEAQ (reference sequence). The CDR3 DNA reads TGTGCCAGCAGCTTAGTGGCCGGGACAACCCCCATGAACACTGAAGCTTTCTTT. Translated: CASSLVAGTTPMNTEAFF.

The CDR3 spells CASSPAGRSYEQYF. DNA of the CDR3: TGTGCCAGCAGTCCAGCGGGACGTTCCTACGAGCAGTACTTC. This sequence joins TRBV27 and TRBJ2-7; 7 nucleotides match TRBD2. CDR3 length: 14 amino acids. The germline CDR1 and CDR2 sequences are MNHEY and SMNVEV (reference sequence). Trimming removed 5 bases from V and 1 base from J; junction bases left unmatched: 5.

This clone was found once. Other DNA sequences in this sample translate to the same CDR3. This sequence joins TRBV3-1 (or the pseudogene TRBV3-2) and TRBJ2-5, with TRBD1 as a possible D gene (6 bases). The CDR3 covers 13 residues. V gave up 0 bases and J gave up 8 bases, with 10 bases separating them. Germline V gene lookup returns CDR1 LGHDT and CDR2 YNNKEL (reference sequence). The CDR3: CASSQDRGGTQYF. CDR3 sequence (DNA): TGTGCCAGCAGCCAAGACAGGGGCGGAACCCAGTACTTC.

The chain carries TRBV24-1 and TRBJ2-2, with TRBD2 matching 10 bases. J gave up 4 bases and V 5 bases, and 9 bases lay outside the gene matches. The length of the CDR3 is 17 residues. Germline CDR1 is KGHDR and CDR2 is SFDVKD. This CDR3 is CATSGYSSGSGTGELFF. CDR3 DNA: TGTGCCACCAGTGGATATTCTAGCGGGAGCGGCACCGGGGAGCTGTTTTTT.

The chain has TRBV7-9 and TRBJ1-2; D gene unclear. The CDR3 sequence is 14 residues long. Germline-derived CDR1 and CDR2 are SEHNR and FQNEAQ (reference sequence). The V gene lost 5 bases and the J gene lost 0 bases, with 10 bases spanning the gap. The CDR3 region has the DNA TGTGCCAGCAGCACCCTAAACGCTAACTATGGCTACACCTTC. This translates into CASSTLNANYGYTF. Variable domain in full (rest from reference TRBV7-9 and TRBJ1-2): DTGVSQNPRHKITKRGQNVTFRCDPISEHNRLYWYRQTLGQGPEFLTYFQNEAQLEKSRLLSDRFSAERPKGSFSTLEIQRTEQGDSAMYLCASSTLNANYGYTFGSGTRLTVV.

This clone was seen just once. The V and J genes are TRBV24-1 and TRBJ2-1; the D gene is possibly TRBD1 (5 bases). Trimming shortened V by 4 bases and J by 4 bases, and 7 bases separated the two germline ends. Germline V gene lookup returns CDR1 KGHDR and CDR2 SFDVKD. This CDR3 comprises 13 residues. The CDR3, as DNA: TGTGCCACCAGTGAGCCAGGGTACAATGAGCAGTTCTTC. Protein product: CATSEPGYNEQFF.

The CDR3 nucleotides are TGTGCCAGCACCAAAGGAGGGGGGGCAGGAGATACGCAGTATTTT. Its translation: CASTKGGGAGDTQYF. V and J are TRBV7-3 and TRBJ2-3, with a weak D call TRBD2 (7 bases). The CDR3 loop spans 15 amino acids. Germline loops: CDR1 SGHTA, CDR2 FQGTGA. Trimming stripped 7 bases from V and 5 bases from J, with 19 bases between.

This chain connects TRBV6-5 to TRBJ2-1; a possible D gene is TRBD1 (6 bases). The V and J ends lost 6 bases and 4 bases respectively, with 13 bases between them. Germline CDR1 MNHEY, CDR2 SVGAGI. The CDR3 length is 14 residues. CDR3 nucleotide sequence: TGTGCCAGCAGCCTCTCGACAGGTTACAATGAGCAGTTCTTC. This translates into CASSLSTGYNEQFF.

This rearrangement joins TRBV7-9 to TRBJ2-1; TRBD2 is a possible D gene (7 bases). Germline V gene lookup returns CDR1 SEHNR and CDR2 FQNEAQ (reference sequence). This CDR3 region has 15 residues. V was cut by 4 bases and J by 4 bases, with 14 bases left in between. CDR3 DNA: TGTGCCAGCAGCTCATGGGGGAGGGGGTACAATGAGCAGTTCTTC. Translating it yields CASSSWGRGYNEQFF.

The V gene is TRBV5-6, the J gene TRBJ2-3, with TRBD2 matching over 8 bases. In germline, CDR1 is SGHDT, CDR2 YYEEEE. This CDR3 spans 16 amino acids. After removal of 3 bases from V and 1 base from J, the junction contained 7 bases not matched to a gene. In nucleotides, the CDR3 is TGTGCCAGCAGCTCATGGTCGCGGGGGGGCACAGATACGCAGTATTTT. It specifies CASSSWSRGGTDTQYF.

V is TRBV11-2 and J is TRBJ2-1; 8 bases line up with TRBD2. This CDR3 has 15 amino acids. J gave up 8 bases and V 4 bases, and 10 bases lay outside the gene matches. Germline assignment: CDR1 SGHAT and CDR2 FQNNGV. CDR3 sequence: CASSSWPAGADEQFF. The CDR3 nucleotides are TGTGCCAGCAGCTCCTGGCCAGCGGGGGCAGATGAGCAGTTCTTC.

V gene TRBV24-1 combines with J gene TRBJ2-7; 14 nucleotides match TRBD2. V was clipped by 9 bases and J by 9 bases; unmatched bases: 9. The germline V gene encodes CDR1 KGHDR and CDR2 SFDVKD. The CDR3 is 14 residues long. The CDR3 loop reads CATSGTSGGRGQYF. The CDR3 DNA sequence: TGTGCCACCTCTGGGACTAGCGGGGGCCGAGGGCAGTACTTC.

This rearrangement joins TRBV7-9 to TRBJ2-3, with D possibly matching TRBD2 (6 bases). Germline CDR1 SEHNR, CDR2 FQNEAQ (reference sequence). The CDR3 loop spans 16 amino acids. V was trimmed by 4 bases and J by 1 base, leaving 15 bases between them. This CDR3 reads CASSSQYGSGTDTQYF. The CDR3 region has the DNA TGTGCCAGCAGCTCTCAATACGGGAGTGGCACAGATACGCAGTATTTT. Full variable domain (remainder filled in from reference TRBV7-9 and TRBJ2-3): DTGVSQNPRHKITKRGQNVTFRCDPISEHNRLYWYRQTLGQGPEFLTYFQNEAQLEKSRLLSDRFSAERPKGSFSTLEIQRTEQGDSAMYLCASSSQYGSGTDTQYFGPGTRLTVL.

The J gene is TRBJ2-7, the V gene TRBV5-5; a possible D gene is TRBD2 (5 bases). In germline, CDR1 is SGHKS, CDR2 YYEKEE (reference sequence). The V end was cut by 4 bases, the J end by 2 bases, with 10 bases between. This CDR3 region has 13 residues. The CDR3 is CASSPTGTYEQYF. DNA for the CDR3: TGTGCCAGCAGCCCTACCGGGACCTACGAGCAGTACTTC.

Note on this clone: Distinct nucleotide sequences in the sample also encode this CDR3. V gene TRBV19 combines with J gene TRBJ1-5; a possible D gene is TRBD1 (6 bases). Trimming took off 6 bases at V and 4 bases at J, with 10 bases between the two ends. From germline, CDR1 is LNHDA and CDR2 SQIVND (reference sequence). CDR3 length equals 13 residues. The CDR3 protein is CASSPQGNQPQHF. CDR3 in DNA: TGTGCCAGTAGCCCCCAGGGGAATCAGCCCCAGCATTTT. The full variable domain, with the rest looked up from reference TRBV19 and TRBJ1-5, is DGGITQSPKYLFRKEGQNVTLSCEQNLNHDAMYWYRQDPGQGLRLIYYSQIVNDFQKGDIAEGYSVSREKKESFPLTVTSAQKNPTAFYLCASSPQGNQPQHFGDGTRLSIL.

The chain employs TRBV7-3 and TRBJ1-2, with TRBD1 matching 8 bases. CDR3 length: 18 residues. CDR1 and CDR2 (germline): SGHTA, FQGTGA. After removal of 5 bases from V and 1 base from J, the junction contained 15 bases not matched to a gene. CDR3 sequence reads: CASSDEGGRTGINYGYTF. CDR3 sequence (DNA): TGTGCCAGCAGCGACGAGGGTGGGAGGACAGGGATTAACTATGGCTACACCTTC.

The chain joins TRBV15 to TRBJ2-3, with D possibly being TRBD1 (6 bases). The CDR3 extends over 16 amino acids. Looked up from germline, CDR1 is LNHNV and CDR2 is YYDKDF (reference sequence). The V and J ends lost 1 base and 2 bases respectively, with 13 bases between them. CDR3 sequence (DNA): TGTGCCACCAGCAGAGGAGTGGGGGCCAACACAGATACGCAGTATTTT. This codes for CATSRGVGANTDTQYF.

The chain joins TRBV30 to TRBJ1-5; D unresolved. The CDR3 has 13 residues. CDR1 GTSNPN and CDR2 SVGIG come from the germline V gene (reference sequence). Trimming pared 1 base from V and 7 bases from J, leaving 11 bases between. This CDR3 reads CAWSGSGPQPQHF. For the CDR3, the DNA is TGTGCCTGGAGTGGATCGGGTCCCCAGCCCCAGCATTTT.

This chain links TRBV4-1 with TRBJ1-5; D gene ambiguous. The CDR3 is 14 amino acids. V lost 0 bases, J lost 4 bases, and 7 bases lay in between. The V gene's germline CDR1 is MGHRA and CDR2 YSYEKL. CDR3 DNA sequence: TGCGCCAGCAGCCAAGAACTCTGGAATCAGCCCCAGCATTTT. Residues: CASSQELWNQPQHF.

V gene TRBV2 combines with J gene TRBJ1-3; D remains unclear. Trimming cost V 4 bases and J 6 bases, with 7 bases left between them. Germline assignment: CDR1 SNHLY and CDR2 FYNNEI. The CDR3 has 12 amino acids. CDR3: CASSVLENTIYF. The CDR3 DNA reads TGTGCCAGCAGTGTGTTAGAAAACACCATATATTTT. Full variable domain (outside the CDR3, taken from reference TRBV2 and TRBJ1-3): EPEVTQTPSHQVTQMGQEVILRCVPISNHLYFYWYRQILGQKVEFLVSFYNNEISEKSEIFDDQFSVERPDGSNFTLKIRSTKLEDSAMYFCASSVLENTIYFGEGSWLTVV.

The CDR3 region has the DNA TGTGCCAGTAGTATGAAGGGGGTGATAAACACTGAAGCTTTCTTT. It is translated as CASSMKGVINTEAFF. The J gene is TRBJ1-1, the V gene TRBV19; possible D gene TRBD1, 6 bases. The CDR3 covers 15 residues. Germline lookup yields CDR1 LNHDA and CDR2 SQIVND (reference sequence). The V gene lost 3 bases and the J gene lost 2 bases, with 13 bases spanning the gap.

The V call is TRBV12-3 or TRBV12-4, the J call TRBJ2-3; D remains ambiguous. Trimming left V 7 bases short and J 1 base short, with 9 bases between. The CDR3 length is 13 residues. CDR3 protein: CASTARGTDTQYF. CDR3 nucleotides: TGTGCCAGCACCGCACGGGGCACAGATACGCAGTATTTT.